This TCR beta chain appears in the sequencing data of a study of T cells in Graves' hyperthyroidism and ophthalmopathy. The table lists this clonotype with a count of one. V lost 7 bases to trimming and J lost 1 base, with 7 bases between them. Germline V gives CDR1 MNHNS, CDR2 SASEGT. This CDR3 has 12 residues. Amplified regions were TCR beta CDR3 sequences from RNA transcripts. HTBI primers were employed in a first-round RT-PCR of the TCR CDR3. From the multiplex PCR reads, TCRdb called clonotypes with MiXCR, one entry per CDR3 protein. The data show about 360,000 distinct CDR3 sequences, around a quarter seen once. When ophthalmopathy did not progress within 18 months, Graves' hyperthyroidism was considered stable. Investigators excluded patients with uncontrolled infection, other autoimmune disease, pregnancy or lactation. From 10 ml of fresh peripheral blood, PBMCs were isolated.

Material for sequencing was blood. This sequence joins TRBV6-1 and TRBJ1-2; D unclear. This TCR came from a man aged 50-60 years with Graves' hyperthyroidism. This CDR3 is CASIRINYGYTF. The CDR3 coding sequence is TGTGCCAGCATACGGATTAACTATGGCTACACCTTC.